Each of the 15 T cell receptor beta chains below was sequenced from the same sample in a study of T cell repertoires in cytomegalovirus infection. TCRdb reprocessed the reads via MiXCR and lists one record per CDR3 protein. Among hundreds of thousands of distinct CDR3 sequences, about 5.9% were seen once, and the ten largest hold about 6.3%. The sequenced material came from PBMCs. The receptors derive from a human donor in good health (CMV status not recorded). Some clones in this sample may be carry-over from other donors' samples.

This clonotype appeared a few times. A junction end diverges from the germline sequence, so it may reflect a read error. The rearrangement links TRBV6-2 or TRBV6-3 to TRBJ2-2; 9 nucleotides align to TRBD1. Per germline, CDR1 MNHEY and CDR2 SVGEGT. CDR3 size: 14 residues. The CDR3 nucleotides read TGTGCCAACAGTTCACAGGGGGCGGCCGGGGAGCTGTTTTTT. It specifies CANSSQGAAGELFF.

Ten or more counts support this clonotype. The chain employs TRBV7-2 and TRBJ1-1; 12 bases match TRBD1. The ends lost 4 bases at V and 0 bases at J; junction bases unmatched: 9. The CDR3 consists of 18 residues. Germline lookup yields CDR1 SGHTA and CDR2 FQGNSA. CDR3 sequence: CASSSAPGQGAMNTEAFF. The CDR3 DNA sequence: TGTGCCAGCAGCTCCGCACCGGGACAGGGGGCGATGAACACTGAAGCTTTCTTT.

This clonotype occurred many times. V is TRBV7-8 and J is TRBJ2-5; TRBD1 or TRBD2 may be the D gene (5 bases each). V dropped 5 bases and J dropped 4 bases, with 17 bases sitting between them. This CDR3 has 15 residues. Germline-derived CDR1 and CDR2 are SGHVS and FQNEAQ. Written as DNA, the CDR3 is TGTGCCAGCAGCCCAGCAGGGACCATTTTAGAGACCCAGTACTTC. Translated, it gives CASSPAGTILETQYF.

This clonotype has ten or more counts. The genes are TRBV6-1 and TRBJ2-2; D call uncertain. The CDR3 consists of 14 residues. With 2 bases removed from V and 0 bases from J, the gap between germline ends came to 4 bases. CDR1 and CDR2 from the germline V gene are MNHNS and SASEGT. CDR3 residues: CASSEHSNTGELFF. Here the CDR3 DNA reads TGTGCCAGCAGTGAACATTCGAACACCGGGGAGCTGTTTTTT.

Many counts were recorded for this clonotype. The chain recombines TRBV11-2 with TRBJ1-1, with 7 nucleotides matching TRBD1. This CDR3 comprises 15 residues. Germline loops: CDR1 SGHAT, CDR2 FQNNGV. V dropped 4 bases and J dropped 5; count of bases not matched to a gene: 10. CDR3 residues: CASSSQIRGQTEAFF. The CDR3 DNA follows: TGTGCCAGCAGCTCTCAGATAAGGGGGCAGACTGAAGCTTTCTTT.

The sample holds many counts of this clonotype. The chain has TRBV7-8 and TRBJ1-1; weak D call: TRBD1 (5 bases). With 7 bases removed from V and 4 bases from J, the gap between germline ends came to 19 bases. CDR1 and CDR2 (germline): SGHVS, FQNEAQ. This CDR3 has 15 amino acids. CDR3: CASTSNRGESTEAFF. The CDR3 DNA reads as TGTGCCAGCACCTCAAACCGGGGGGAGAGCACTGAAGCTTTCTTT.

This clonotype appeared many times. The chain couples TRBV7-6 to TRBJ2-3; D is perhaps TRBD1 (6 bases). Germline-derived CDR1 and CDR2 are SGHVS and FNYEAQ. The CDR3 is 16 amino acids. V lost 3 bases, J lost 2 bases, and 15 bases lay in between. The CDR3 coding sequence is TGTGCCAGCAGCTTCGTCTCGACAGGTATCACAGATACGCAGTATTTT. Translating gives CASSFVSTGITDTQYF.

There are many counts of this clonotype. The CDR3 DNA is TGTGCCAGCAGCTTAACGTCGGGGGACTATGCCGGGGAGCTGTTTTTT. Translated: CASSLTSGDYAGELFF. V usage is TRBV7-2 and J usage is TRBJ2-2; 7 bases align to TRBD2. The V segment lost 2 bases and the J segment 6 bases; nucleotides outside the gene matches: 9. The CDR3 is made up of 16 amino acids. In germline, CDR1 is SGHTA, CDR2 FQGNSA.

In its sample, this clonotype was seen many times. V and J are TRBV29-1 and TRBJ2-3; D is ambiguous. CDR1 and CDR2 from the germline V gene are SQVTM and ANQGSEA. V lost 4 bases to trimming and J lost 4 bases, with 0 bases between them. The CDR3 is 9 amino acids. As DNA, the CDR3 is TGCAGCGTTGCAGATACGCAGTATTTT. Amino acids: CSVADTQYF.

This clonotype was picked up many times. CDR3 in amino acids: CAGTDRAGSETQYF. In DNA form, the CDR3 reads TGTGCCGGGACGGACCGGGCGGGGAGCGAGACCCAGTACTTC. This chain joins TRBV30 and TRBJ2-5, with D perhaps matching TRBD2 (6 bases). This CDR3 is 14 amino acids long. Germline V gene sequence: CDR1 GTSNPN, CDR2 SVGIG (reference sequence). Trimming removed 8 bases from V and 5 bases from J, with 21 bases in between.

This clonotype appeared many times. The rearrangement uses TRBV20-1 and TRBJ1-1; D remains ambiguous. Germline CDR1 reads DFQATT; CDR2 reads SNEGSKA (reference sequence). This CDR3 contains 10 residues. V gave up 5 bases and J gave up 4 bases, with 5 bases separating them. CDR3 loop: CSASSTEAFF. As DNA, the CDR3 is TGCAGTGCTTCGAGCACTGAAGCTTTCTTT.

This clonotype was seen more than once but under ten times. V and J are TRBV7-9 and TRBJ1-1; no clear D gene. Germline V gives CDR1 SEHNR, CDR2 FQNEAQ (reference sequence). Trimming cost V 1 base and J 10 bases, with 13 bases left between them. The CDR3 contains 13 residues. CDR3 DNA sequence: TGTGCCAGCAGCTTAGAATCTGCTCCGGGAGCTTTCTTT. This encodes CASSLESAPGAFF.

The chain employs TRBV20-1 and TRBJ2-2, with 12 bases fitting TRBD1. The CDR3 contains 16 residues. The germline V gene has CDR1 DFQATT and CDR2 SNEGSKA (reference sequence). Trimming cost V 6 bases and J 4 bases; bases outside gene matches: 9. The CDR3 loop reads CSAKGQGAPGTGELFF. The CDR3 coding sequence is TGCAGTGCGAAGGGACAGGGGGCGCCGGGCACCGGGGAGCTGTTTTTT.

In DNA form, the CDR3 reads TGTGCCATCACTGGGGGACACCACTATGGCTACACCTTC. This gives the protein CAITGGHHYGYTF. The chain uses TRBV28 and TRBJ1-2; TRBD1 is a possible D gene (6 bases). This CDR3 has 13 residues. V was clipped by 10 bases and J by 3 bases, with 15 bases between them. The germline gives CDR1 MDHEN, CDR2 SYDVKM.

This sequence joins TRBV12-3 or TRBV12-4 and TRBJ2-1; TRBD2 is a possible D gene (5 bases). Between the trimmed V and J ends, which lost 6 bases and 8 bases, there was a span of 17 bases. The CDR3 loop spans 14 amino acids. CDR3: CASSPAGLIDEQFF. Written as DNA, the CDR3 is TGTGCCAGCAGCCCGGCGGGCCTGATTGATGAGCAGTTCTTC.